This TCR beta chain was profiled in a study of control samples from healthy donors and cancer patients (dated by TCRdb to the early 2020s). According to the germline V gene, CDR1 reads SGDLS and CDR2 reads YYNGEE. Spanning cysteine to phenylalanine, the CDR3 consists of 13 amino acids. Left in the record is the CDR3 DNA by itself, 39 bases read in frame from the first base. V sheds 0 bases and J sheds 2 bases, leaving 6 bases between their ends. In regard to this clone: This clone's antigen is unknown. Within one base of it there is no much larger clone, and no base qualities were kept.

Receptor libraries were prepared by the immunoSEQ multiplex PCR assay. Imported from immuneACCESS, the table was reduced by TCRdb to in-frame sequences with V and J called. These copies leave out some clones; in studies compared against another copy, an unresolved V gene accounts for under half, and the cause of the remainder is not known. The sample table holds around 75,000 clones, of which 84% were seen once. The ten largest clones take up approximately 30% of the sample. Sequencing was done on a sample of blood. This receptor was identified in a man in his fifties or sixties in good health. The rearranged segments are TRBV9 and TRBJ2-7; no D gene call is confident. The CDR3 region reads CASSVGLAYEQYF. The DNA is TGTGCCAGCAGCGTAGGGCTAGCCTACGAGCAGTACTTC.